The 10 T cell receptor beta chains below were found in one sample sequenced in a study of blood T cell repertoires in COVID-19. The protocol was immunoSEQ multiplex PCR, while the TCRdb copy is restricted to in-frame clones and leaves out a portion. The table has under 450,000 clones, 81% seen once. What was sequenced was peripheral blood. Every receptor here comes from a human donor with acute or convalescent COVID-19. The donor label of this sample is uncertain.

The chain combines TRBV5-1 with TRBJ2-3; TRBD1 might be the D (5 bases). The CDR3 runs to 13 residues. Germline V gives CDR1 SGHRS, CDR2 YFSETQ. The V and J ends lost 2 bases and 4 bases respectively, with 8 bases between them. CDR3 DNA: TGCGCCAGCAGCTTTCAGGGTGCAGATACGCAGTATTTT. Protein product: CASSFQGADTQYF.

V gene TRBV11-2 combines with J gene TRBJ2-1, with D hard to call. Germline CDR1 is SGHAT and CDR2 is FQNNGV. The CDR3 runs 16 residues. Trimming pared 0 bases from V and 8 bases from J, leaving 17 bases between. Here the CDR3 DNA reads TGTGCCAGCAGCTTAGATTTGGCAGCGAGGTTCGATGAGCAGTTCTTC. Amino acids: CASSLDLAARFDEQFF.

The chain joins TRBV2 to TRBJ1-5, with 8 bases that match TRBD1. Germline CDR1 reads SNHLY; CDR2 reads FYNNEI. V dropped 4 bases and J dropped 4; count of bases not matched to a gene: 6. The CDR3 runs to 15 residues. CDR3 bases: TGTGCCAGCAGTGGCCCAGGGGGCATTAATCAGCCCCAGCATTTT. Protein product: CASSGPGGINQPQHF.

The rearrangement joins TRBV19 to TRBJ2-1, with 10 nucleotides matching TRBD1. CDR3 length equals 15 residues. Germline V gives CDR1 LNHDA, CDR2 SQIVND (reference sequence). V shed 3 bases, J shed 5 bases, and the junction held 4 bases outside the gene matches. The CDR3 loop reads CASSIGQGGNNEQFF. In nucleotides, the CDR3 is TGTGCCAGTAGTATTGGACAGGGGGGAAACAATGAGCAGTTCTTC.

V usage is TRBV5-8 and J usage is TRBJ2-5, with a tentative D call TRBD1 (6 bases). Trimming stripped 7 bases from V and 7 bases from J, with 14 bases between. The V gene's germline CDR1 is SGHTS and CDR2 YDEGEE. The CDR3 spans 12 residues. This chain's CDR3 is CASLGQFGTQYF. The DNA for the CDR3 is TGTGCCAGCCTCGGACAGTTTGGGACCCAGTACTTC.

The DNA for the CDR3 is TGCGCCAGCAGCCCAGGAGGGTCCACAGATACGCAGTATTTT. Protein: CASSPGGSTDTQYF. The V gene is TRBV5-1, the J gene TRBJ2-3; the D gene is possibly TRBD2 (6 bases). CDR3 length: 14 amino acids. Germline assignment: CDR1 SGHRS and CDR2 YFSETQ. The germline V and J ends were trimmed by 4 bases and 2 bases, with 11 bases remaining between them.

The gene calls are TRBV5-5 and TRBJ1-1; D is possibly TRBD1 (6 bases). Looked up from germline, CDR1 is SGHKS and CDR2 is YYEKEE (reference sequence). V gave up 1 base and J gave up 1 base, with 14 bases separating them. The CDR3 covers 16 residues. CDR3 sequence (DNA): TGTGCCAGCAGCTTGACAGGGTTTAACGGGAACACTGAAGCTTTCTTT. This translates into CASSLTGFNGNTEAFF.

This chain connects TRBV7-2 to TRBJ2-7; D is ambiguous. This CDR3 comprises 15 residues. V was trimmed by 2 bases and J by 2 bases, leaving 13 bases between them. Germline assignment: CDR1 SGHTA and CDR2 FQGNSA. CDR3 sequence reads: CASSLWMQATYEQYF. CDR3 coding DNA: TGTGCCAGCAGCTTATGGATGCAGGCCACCTACGAGCAGTACTTC.

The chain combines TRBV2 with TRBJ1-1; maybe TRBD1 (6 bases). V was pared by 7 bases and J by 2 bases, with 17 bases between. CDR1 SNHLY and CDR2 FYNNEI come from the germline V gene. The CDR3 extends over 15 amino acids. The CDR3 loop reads CASINREIGNTEAFF. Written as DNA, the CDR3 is TGTGCCAGCATCAACAGGGAAATCGGCAACACTGAAGCTTTCTTT. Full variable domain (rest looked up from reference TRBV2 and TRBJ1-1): EPEVTQTPSHQVTQMGQEVILRCVPISNHLYFYWYRQILGQKVEFLVSFYNNEISEKSEIFDDQFSVERPDGSNFTLKIRSTKLEDSAMYFCASINREIGNTEAFFGQGTRLTVV.

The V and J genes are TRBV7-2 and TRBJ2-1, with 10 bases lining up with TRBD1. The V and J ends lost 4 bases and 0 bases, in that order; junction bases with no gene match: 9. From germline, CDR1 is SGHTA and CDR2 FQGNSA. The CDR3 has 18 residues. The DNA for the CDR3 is TGTGCCAGCAGCTCTGCCGGGACAGGGGCTCCCTCCTACAATGAGCAGTTCTTC. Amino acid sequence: CASSSAGTGAPSYNEQFF.